Shown below are 22 T cell receptor beta chains from a single sample sequenced in a study of spatial heterogeneity in lung cancer. Notes on the study in general: It was found that expanded intratumoral alpha and beta TCR counts tracked tumor mutation counts.

No antigen is known for these receptors. Noted time point: sample taken at primary tumor resection. TCRdb itself ran the 5' RACE reads through MiXCR, one entry per CDR3 protein. The sample has fewer than 30,000 distinct CDR3 sequences; more than 5.5% are singletons. The sample here was lung tumor tissue, taken at surgery. These receptor sequences come from a male donor with early-stage non-small cell lung cancer.

The chain employs TRBV4-1 and TRBJ2-5; D gene ambiguous. Germline assignment: CDR1 MGHRA and CDR2 YSYEKL. The CDR3 has 14 residues. Deletions cut 1 base from V and 5 bases from J, with 11 bases between. CDR3 DNA sequence: TGCGCCAGCAGCCAAGCGGAGCTGGGCGAGACCCAGTACTTC. This encodes CASSQAELGETQYF.

The chain is built from TRBV7-9 and TRBJ1-2; the D gene is possibly TRBD1 (6 bases). Trimming cost V 2 bases and J 3 bases, with 19 bases left between them. The CDR3 has 17 amino acids. CDR1 and CDR2 from the germline V gene are SEHNR and FQNEAQ (reference sequence). The CDR3 sequence is CASSLTPGFRGDYGYTF. CDR3 in DNA: TGTGCCAGCAGCTTAACCCCTGGGTTCAGGGGAGACTATGGCTACACCTTC.

This clonotype was counted at least ten times. The chain carries TRBV4-2 and TRBJ2-3, with 9 bases that match TRBD1. V was clipped by 3 bases and J by 2 bases; unmatched bases: 6. Germline V gives CDR1 LGHNA, CDR2 YNFKEQ. The CDR3 sequence is 16 residues long. The CDR3 DNA is TGTGCCAGCAGCCAGACCGGGACAGGGACCACAGATACGCAGTATTTT. Its protein is CASSQTGTGTTDTQYF.

Ten or more counts support this clonotype. Written as DNA, the CDR3 is TGTGCCAGCAGCTCCGTGGGGATAGGGCAGTATTTT. Its translation is CASSSVGIGQYF. The J gene is TRBJ2-3, the V gene TRBV7-2, with D unresolved. This CDR3 has 12 residues. Germline lookup yields CDR1 SGHTA and CDR2 FQGNSA. V lost 4 bases and J 11 bases, leaving 13 bases between the germline ends.

This clonotype was found a few times. The chain joins TRBV29-1 to TRBJ2-5, with no clear D. Per germline, CDR1 SQVTM and CDR2 ANQGSEA. The CDR3 has 14 residues. V lost 6 bases to trimming and J lost 5 bases, with 19 bases between them. Here the CDR3 DNA reads TGCAGCGTCACCCTAGGGCAGTTACGGGAGACCCAGTACTTC. It is translated as CSVTLGQLRETQYF.

This clonotype has ten or more counts. The chain employs TRBV6-2 or TRBV6-3 and TRBJ1-1; perhaps TRBD1 as D (6 bases). The CDR3 extends over 14 amino acids. The V and J ends lost 4 bases and 5 bases respectively, with 14 bases between them. Germline V gives CDR1 MNHEY, CDR2 SVGEGT. CDR3 DNA sequence: TGTGCCAGCAGTTCTCAGGGGCGCTGGACTGAAGCTTTCTTT. Translating it yields CASSSQGRWTEAFF.

This clonotype was counted ten times or more. The chain links TRBV4-2 to TRBJ2-7; tentative D call: TRBD1 (6 bases). The CDR3 extends over 16 amino acids. Germline V gene lookup returns CDR1 LGHNA and CDR2 YNFKEQ. Trimming removed 0 bases from V and 0 bases from J, with 12 bases in between. This CDR3 reads CASSQDGTPSSYEQYF. The CDR3, as DNA: TGTGCCAGCAGCCAAGATGGGACACCCAGCTCCTACGAGCAGTACTTC.

Ten or more counts support this clonotype. V usage is TRBV25-1 and J usage is TRBJ1-2; D gene unclear. Germline lookup yields CDR1 MGHDK and CDR2 SYGVNS. CDR3 length: 14 residues. V was pared by 11 bases and J by 1 base, with 17 bases between. Written as DNA, the CDR3 is TGTGCCCCCCCTCGGAGGGAAAATAACTATGGCTACACCTTC. Protein: CAPPRRENNYGYTF.

This chain uses TRBV7-2 with TRBJ2-3; 10 bases align to TRBD2. V lost 0 bases and J lost 5; bases outside the gene matches: 5. Germline V gene data show CDR1 as SGHTA and CDR2 as FQGNSA. The CDR3 sequence is 16 residues long. The CDR3 DNA sequence: TGTGCCAGCAGCTTAGCTAGCGGGGGGTTTGGAGATACGCAGTATTTT. Protein: CASSLASGGFGDTQYF.

This chain uses TRBV20-1 with TRBJ2-5, with a possible D match to TRBD1 (6 bases). The germline V and J ends were trimmed by 5 bases and 5 bases, with 15 bases remaining between them. The CDR3 is 13 residues long. Germline V gives CDR1 DFQATT, CDR2 SNEGSKA (reference sequence). The CDR3 sequence: CSAATGIRETQYF. The DNA for the CDR3 is TGCAGTGCTGCCACAGGGATCAGGGAGACCCAGTACTTC.

For this clonotype: A much larger clonotype is one base distant, so this may be a read error. V and J are TRBV4-1 and TRBJ2-7; the match to TRBD2 covers 8 bases. With 2 bases clipped from V and 3 bases from J, the junction kept 6 bases outside the gene matches. There are 15 residues in the CDR3. In germline, CDR1 is MGHRA, CDR2 YSYEKL. The DNA for the CDR3 is TGCGCCAGCAGCCAACAGTCGCGGGAGGTCTACGAGCAGTACTTC. It translates to CASSQQSREVYEQYF.

This clonotype showed up many times. The rearrangement joins TRBV6-2 or TRBV6-3 to TRBJ1-6, with 7 bases aligning to TRBD1. The CDR3 runs to 15 residues. Losses at the gene ends were 2 bases for V and 7 bases for J; bases not matched to a gene: 5. Germline-derived CDR1 and CDR2 are MNHEY and SVGEGT. The CDR3 DNA sequence: TGTGCCAGCAGTTACCGGGACAGCGGGAATTCACCCCTCCACTTT. It translates to CASSYRDSGNSPLHF.

This clonotype showed up many times. The genes are TRBV20-1 and TRBJ2-3; D unclear. Germline V gives CDR1 DFQATT, CDR2 SNEGSKA (reference sequence). V gave up 4 bases and J gave up 2 bases, with 13 bases separating them. The CDR3 is 14 residues long. The CDR3 sequence is CSAKGVGSTDTQYF. For the CDR3, the DNA is TGCAGTGCTAAAGGTGTGGGTTCCACAGATACGCAGTATTTT.

The V call is TRBV12-3 or TRBV12-4, the J call TRBJ2-1; TRBD2 might be the D (6 bases). The V end lost 5 bases, the J end lost 8 bases, and 13 bases lay between the germline ends. The length of the CDR3 is 13 residues. The CDR3 spells CASSLDGGDEQFF. The CDR3 nucleotides are TGTGCCAGCAGTCTGGACGGAGGGGATGAGCAGTTCTTC.

This clonotype was recorded a few times. The V and J genes are TRBV24-1 and TRBJ2-3, with TRBD2 matching over 14 bases. There are 20 residues in the CDR3. The germline V gene has CDR1 KGHDR and CDR2 SFDVKD. J was trimmed by 5 bases and V by 4 bases; bases with no gene match: 16. CDR3 bases: TGTGCCACCAGTGACAGCCTCGGACTAGCGGGGGGCCGTGGGGTAGATACGCAGTATTTT. Its translation is CATSDSLGLAGGRGVDTQYF.

This clonotype has a count of ten or more. Here the CDR3 reads CASSRTREGNEQFF. CDR3 bases: TGTGCCAGCAGCCGCACTAGGGAGGGCAATGAGCAGTTCTTC. The chain combines TRBV7-2 with TRBJ2-1; 7 bases are a match to TRBD2. V trimming: 5 bases; J trimming: 6 bases; junction bases outside the gene matches: 7. This CDR3 is 14 amino acids long. In germline, CDR1 is SGHTA, CDR2 FQGNSA.

The V gene is TRBV7-8, the J gene TRBJ1-1; D is perhaps TRBD1 (5 bases). The CDR3 covers 14 residues. The V end was cut by 2 bases, the J end by 4 bases, with 11 bases between. Germline CDR1 and CDR2: SGHVS and FQNEAQ. CDR3 sequence (DNA): TGTGCCAGCAGCTTACAGGGTGCGAGCACTGAAGCTTTCTTT. As protein: CASSLQGASTEAFF.

This clonotype was observed many times. The V call is TRBV5-1, the J call TRBJ1-1, with D perhaps TRBD1 (6 bases). Germline V gene data show CDR1 as SGHRS and CDR2 as YFSETQ. V dropped 0 bases and J dropped 7 bases, with 10 bases sitting between them. The CDR3 extends over 13 amino acids. Here the CDR3 reads CASSLAGGFEAFF. The CDR3 DNA reads TGCGCCAGCAGCTTGGCGGGGGGCTTTGAAGCTTTCTTT.

The sample holds a few counts of this clonotype. The gene calls are TRBV6-5 and TRBJ2-5; possible D gene TRBD2, 7 bases. Trimming pared 6 bases from V and 3 bases from J, leaving 14 bases between. The germline V gene encodes CDR1 MNHEY and CDR2 SVGAGI. This CDR3 is 14 amino acids long. This CDR3 is CASRIPGGKETQYF. The CDR3 DNA sequence: TGTGCCAGCAGAATCCCGGGGGGCAAAGAGACCCAGTACTTC.

In its sample, this clonotype was seen many times. In DNA, the CDR3 is TGTGCCATCAGCGAAGCGGCGGGGCAGGAGGATACGCAGTATTTT. Its protein product is CAISEAAGQEDTQYF. The chain uses TRBV10-3 and TRBJ2-3; perhaps TRBD2 as D (6 bases). The CDR3 consists of 15 residues. Trimming shortened V by 6 bases and J by 6 bases, and 19 bases separated the two germline ends. Germline lookup yields CDR1 ENHRY and CDR2 SYGVKD.

The V gene is TRBV5-1, the J gene TRBJ2-3; 9 nucleotides align to TRBD2. The CDR3 length is 17 residues. V dropped 1 base and J dropped 0; count of bases not matched to a gene: 6. From germline, CDR1 is SGHRS and CDR2 YFSETQ. CDR3 residues: CASSLSLAGISTDTQYF. The DNA for the CDR3 is TGCGCCAGCAGCTTGTCCCTAGCGGGGATTAGCACAGATACGCAGTATTTT.

The V gene is TRBV7-9, the J gene TRBJ1-2; D is unclear. The CDR3 has 13 amino acids. Germline lookup yields CDR1 SEHNR and CDR2 FQNEAQ (reference sequence). V was shortened by 4 bases and J by 4 bases, with 10 bases between the two germline ends. The CDR3 spells CASSSHVSYGYTF. Here the CDR3 DNA reads TGTGCCAGCAGCTCGCACGTTTCCTATGGCTACACCTTC.